One sample yielded the 17 T cell receptor beta chains listed below, sequenced in a study of cytomegalovirus exposure and HLA in healthy donors. A multiplex PCR was run with 60 Vbeta primers and 13 Jbeta primers. Data came from immunoSEQ multiplex PCR; TCRdb stores just in-frame clones and leaves some out. In the table there are roughly 140,000 clones, 70% to 90% of which are singletons. Sequencing was carried out using PBMCs. The receptors were gathered from a woman between 40 and 50 years old in good health and CMV-seropositive.

The V and J genes are TRBV6-5 and TRBJ2-2; tentative D call: TRBD2 (6 bases). V was clipped by 2 bases and J by 6 bases, with 10 bases between them. Per the germline V gene, CDR1 is MNHEY and CDR2 is SVGAGI. The CDR3 spans 14 residues. DNA for the CDR3: TGTGCCAGCAGTTACGGGGGGAGCGCCGGGGAGCTGTTTTTT. This encodes CASSYGGSAGELFF.

The V call is TRBV2, the J call TRBJ2-5, with D possibly TRBD2 on 5 matching bases. Trimming removed 6 bases from V and 6 bases from J, with 14 bases in between. CDR3 size: 13 residues. Germline V gene sequence: CDR1 SNHLY, CDR2 FYNNEI. The CDR3 region is CASSPGGRKTQYF. CDR3 DNA sequence: TGTGCCAGCAGCCCAGGAGGACGGAAGACCCAGTACTTC.

J is TRBJ1-5 and V is TRBV2, with a tentative D call TRBD1 (6 bases). The V end lost 1 base, the J end lost 2 bases, and 6 bases lay between the germline ends. This CDR3 region has 14 residues. In germline, CDR1 is SNHLY, CDR2 FYNNEI. The CDR3 sequence is CASSEDRGNQPQHF. CDR3 coding DNA: TGTGCCAGCAGTGAAGACAGGGGCAATCAGCCCCAGCATTTT.

This clone was picked up one time. The V and J genes are TRBV5-1 and TRBJ1-2, with a tentative D call TRBD1 (6 bases). With 5 bases removed from V and 5 bases from J, the gap between germline ends came to 19 bases. Germline V CDR1 and CDR2: SGHRS, YFSETQ. CDR3 size: 15 residues. The CDR3 nucleotides are TGCGCCAGCAGGGGGGATCCTACAGGGTCTTATGGCTACACCTTC. It encodes CASRGDPTGSYGYTF.

A few counts support this clone. An end of the junction does not agree with germline; a read error may underlie this. J is TRBJ1-1 and V is TRBV28; D possibly corresponds to TRBD1 (5 bases). This CDR3 is 11 amino acids long. The germline V gene encodes CDR1 MDHEN and CDR2 SYDVKM. Here the CDR3 reads CASSWGVLDEF. CDR3 DNA sequence: TGTGCCAGCAGTTGGGGGGTTTTAGATGAGTTT.

This clone was observed a few times. The CDR3 protein is CASSYELSWPRGYTF. The CDR3 nucleotides read TGTGCCAGCAGTTACGAGTTATCGTGGCCGCGGGGCTACACCTTC. V usage is TRBV6-5 and J usage is TRBJ1-2; D is uncertain. Trimming removed 2 bases from V and 8 bases from J, with 18 bases in between. The length of the CDR3 is 15 residues. Germline CDR1 and CDR2: MNHEY and SVGAGI.

The genes are TRBV5-1 and TRBJ2-5, with TRBD1 identical over 8 bases. CDR1 and CDR2 from the germline V gene are SGHRS and YFSETQ. The CDR3 covers 15 residues. The junction had 9 bases not matched to a gene; V was cut back by 4 bases and J by 4 bases. The CDR3 bases are TGCGCCAGCAGCCGGGACGGACAGGGCCTAGAGACCCAGTACTTC. It specifies CASSRDGQGLETQYF.

The chain recombines TRBV6-1 with TRBJ1-3; D uncertain. CDR1 MNHNS and CDR2 SASEGT come from the germline V gene. Deletions cut 3 bases from V and 2 bases from J, with 14 bases between. This CDR3 spans 16 amino acids. The CDR3 loop reads CASSDNRGATGNTIYF. Here the CDR3 DNA reads TGTGCCAGCAGTGATAACCGGGGTGCCACTGGAAACACCATATATTTT.

J is TRBJ1-1 and V is TRBV9; TRBD1 is a possible D gene (5 bases). V shed 4 bases and J shed 1 base, with 23 bases lying between them. This CDR3 is 18 amino acids long. Germline V CDR1 and CDR2: SGDLS, YYNGEE. The CDR3 bases are TGTGCCAGCAGCCCAGAGGTTGGACACGGGGGTTGGAACACTGAAGCTTTCTTT. Its protein is CASSPEVGHGGWNTEAFF.

This clone was seen a few times. The chain is built from TRBV11-3 and TRBJ2-1; no definite D call. Trimming stripped 5 bases from V and 4 bases from J, with 15 bases between. The CDR3 sequence is 15 residues long. Germline V gene sequence: CDR1 SGHNT, CDR2 YENEEA. The CDR3 here is CASSAVLTVYNEQFF. Written as DNA, the CDR3 is TGTGCCAGCAGCGCGGTCCTCACGGTTTACAATGAGCAGTTCTTC.

The J gene is TRBJ2-3, the V gene TRBV5-5; 13 bases are shared with TRBD2. The CDR3 covers 16 residues. With 4 bases clipped from V and 1 base from J, the junction kept 3 bases outside the gene matches. Germline V lookup: CDR1 SGHKS, CDR2 YYEKEE (reference sequence). CDR3 amino acids: CASSLGLAGGTDTQYF. The DNA for the CDR3 is TGTGCCAGCAGCCTCGGACTAGCGGGAGGCACAGATACGCAGTATTTT.

This clone was counted only a few times. The rearrangement uses TRBV18 and TRBJ2-3, with D perhaps matching TRBD2 (6 bases). The V end lost 2 bases, the J end lost 5 bases, and 14 bases lay between the germline ends. The CDR3 contains 15 residues. Germline V gives CDR1 KGHSH, CDR2 LQKENI. The CDR3, as DNA: TGTGCCAGCTCACCATCGCGGGGCTCGGGAGATACGCAGTATTTT. As protein: CASSPSRGSGDTQYF.

The chain carries TRBV10-3 and TRBJ1-1, with TRBD1 as a possible D gene (6 bases). V was trimmed by 1 base and J by 1 base, leaving 10 bases between them. Germline CDR1 is ENHRY and CDR2 is SYGVKD. The CDR3 is 15 amino acids. This CDR3 reads CAISEFGGANTEAFF. As DNA, the CDR3 is TGTGCCATCAGTGAGTTTGGGGGGGCGAACACTGAAGCTTTCTTT.

This rearrangement joins TRBV7-9 to TRBJ1-1, with 8 bases aligning to TRBD1. J was trimmed by 7 bases and V by 5 bases; bases with no gene match: 15. The CDR3 sequence is 16 residues long. Germline V lookup: CDR1 SEHNR, CDR2 FQNEAQ (reference sequence). The CDR3 sequence is CASSHYQGQGYIEAFF. CDR3 nucleotides: TGTGCCAGCAGCCATTACCAAGGACAGGGTTATATTGAAGCTTTCTTT.

The chain employs TRBV6-4 and TRBJ1-4; a weak D match, TRBD1 (5 bases). Germline V gives CDR1 MRHNA, CDR2 SNTAGT. The CDR3 has 14 amino acids. The ends were cut back, 3 bases at V and 12 bases at J, with 17 bases in the middle. The CDR3 coding sequence is TGTGCCAGCAGTGAAAATGTTGCGGGAGGGGAACTGTTTTTT. Translating it yields CASSENVAGGELFF.

This clone has a handful of counts. The J gene is TRBJ2-7, the V gene TRBV7-3, with TRBD2 matching over 8 bases. The CDR3 length is 13 residues. Trimming took 4 bases from V and 6 from J; bases not matched to a gene: 5. CDR1 SGHTA and CDR2 FQGTGA come from the germline V gene. The CDR3 coding sequence is TGTGCCAGCAGCTCCTCCGGACTAGCCGAGCAGTACTTC. Translation: CASSSSGLAEQYF.

The chain joins TRBV5-8 to TRBJ2-2; 7 bases map to TRBD1. The CDR3 runs to 15 residues. The germline V gene encodes CDR1 SGHTS and CDR2 YDEGEE. Trimming cost V 4 bases and J 3 bases; bases outside gene matches: 6. CDR3 sequence: CASSKDRVYTGELFF. The CDR3 DNA sequence: TGTGCCAGCAGCAAAGACAGGGTGTACACCGGGGAGCTGTTTTTT.